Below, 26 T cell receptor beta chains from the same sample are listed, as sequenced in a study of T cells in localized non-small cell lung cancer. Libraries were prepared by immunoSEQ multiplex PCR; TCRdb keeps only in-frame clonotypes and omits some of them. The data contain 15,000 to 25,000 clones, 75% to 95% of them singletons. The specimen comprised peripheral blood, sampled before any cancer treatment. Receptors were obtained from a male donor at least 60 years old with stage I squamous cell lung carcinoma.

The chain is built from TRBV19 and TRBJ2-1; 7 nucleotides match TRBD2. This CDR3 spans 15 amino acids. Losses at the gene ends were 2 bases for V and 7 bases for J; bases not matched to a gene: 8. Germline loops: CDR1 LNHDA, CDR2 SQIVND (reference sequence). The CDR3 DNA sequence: TGTGCCAGTAGTATAAAAGGCGGGAGAGTAAATGAGCAGTTCTTC. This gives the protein CASSIKGGRVNEQFF. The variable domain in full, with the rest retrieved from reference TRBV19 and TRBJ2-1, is DGGITQSPKYLFRKEGQNVTLSCEQNLNHDAMYWYRQDPGQGLRLIYYSQIVNDFQKGDIAEGYSVSREKKESFPLTVTSAQKNPTAFYLCASSIKGGRVNEQFFGPGTRLTVL.

CDR3 DNA: TGCGCCAGCACCTTCAGTCCGACTGGAAACACCATATATTTT. It yields the protein CASTFSPTGNTIYF. This sequence joins TRBV4-3 and TRBJ1-3; D call uncertain. The CDR3 covers 14 residues. V gave up 7 bases and J gave up 2 bases, with 12 bases separating them. Germline V gene data show CDR1 as LGHNA and CDR2 as YSLEER.

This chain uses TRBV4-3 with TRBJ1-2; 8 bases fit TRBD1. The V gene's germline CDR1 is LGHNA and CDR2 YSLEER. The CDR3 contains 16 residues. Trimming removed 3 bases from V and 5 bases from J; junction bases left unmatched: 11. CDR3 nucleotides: TGCGCCAGCAGCCAGGGCCCGGACAGGGTCTGGTATGGCTACACCTTC. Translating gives CASSQGPDRVWYGYTF.

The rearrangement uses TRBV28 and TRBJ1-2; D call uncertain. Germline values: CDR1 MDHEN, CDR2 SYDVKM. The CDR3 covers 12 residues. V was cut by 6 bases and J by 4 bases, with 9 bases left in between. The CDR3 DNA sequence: TGTGCCAGCAGCCCAAGGGTCTATGGCTACACCTTC. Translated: CASSPRVYGYTF.

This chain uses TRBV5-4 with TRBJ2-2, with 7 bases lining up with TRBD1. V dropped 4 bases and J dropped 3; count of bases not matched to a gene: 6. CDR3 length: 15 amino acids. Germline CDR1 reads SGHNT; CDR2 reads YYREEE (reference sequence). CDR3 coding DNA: TGTGCCAGCAGCACCTACAGGGGCGACACCGGGGAGCTGTTTTTT. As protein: CASSTYRGDTGELFF.

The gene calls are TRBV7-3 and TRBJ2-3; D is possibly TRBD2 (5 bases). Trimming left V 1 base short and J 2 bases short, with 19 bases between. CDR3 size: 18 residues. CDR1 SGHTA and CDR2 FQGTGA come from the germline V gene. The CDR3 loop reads CASSLRRIDRGFTDTQYF. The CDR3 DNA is TGTGCCAGCAGCTTAAGGAGGATCGATCGCGGATTCACAGATACGCAGTATTTT.

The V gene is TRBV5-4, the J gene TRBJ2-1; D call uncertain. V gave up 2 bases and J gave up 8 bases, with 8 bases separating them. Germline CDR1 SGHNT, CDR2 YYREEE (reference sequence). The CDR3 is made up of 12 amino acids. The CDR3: CASSFRLDEQFF. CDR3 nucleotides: TGTGCCAGCAGCTTCCGACTCGATGAGCAGTTCTTC.

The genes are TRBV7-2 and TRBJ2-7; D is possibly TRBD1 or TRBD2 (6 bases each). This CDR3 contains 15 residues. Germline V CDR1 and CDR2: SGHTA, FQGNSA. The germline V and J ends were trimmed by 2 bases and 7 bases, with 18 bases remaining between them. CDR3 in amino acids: CASSLRGWGAQEQYF. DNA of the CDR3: TGTGCCAGCAGCTTAAGAGGCTGGGGGGCTCAGGAGCAGTACTTC.

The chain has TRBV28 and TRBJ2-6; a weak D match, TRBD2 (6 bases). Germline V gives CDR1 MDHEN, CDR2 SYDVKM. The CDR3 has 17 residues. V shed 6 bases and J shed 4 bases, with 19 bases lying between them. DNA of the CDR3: TGTGCCAGCAGGCAACCTCCCGGAGGGGCCGGGGCCAACGTCCTGACTTTC. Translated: CASRQPPGGAGANVLTF.

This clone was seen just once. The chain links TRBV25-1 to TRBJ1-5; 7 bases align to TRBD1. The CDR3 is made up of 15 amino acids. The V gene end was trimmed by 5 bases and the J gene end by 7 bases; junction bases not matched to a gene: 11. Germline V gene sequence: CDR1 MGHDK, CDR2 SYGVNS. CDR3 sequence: CASSRGGLQGQPQHF. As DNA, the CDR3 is TGTGCCAGCAGTCGAGGGGGCCTTCAGGGCCAGCCCCAGCATTTT.

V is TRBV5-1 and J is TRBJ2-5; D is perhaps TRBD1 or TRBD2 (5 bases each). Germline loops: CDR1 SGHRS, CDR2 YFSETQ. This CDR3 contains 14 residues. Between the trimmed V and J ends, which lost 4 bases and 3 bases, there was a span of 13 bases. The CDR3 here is CASSPMGREETQYF. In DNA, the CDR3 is TGCGCCAGCAGCCCCATGGGGCGGGAAGAGACCCAGTACTTC.

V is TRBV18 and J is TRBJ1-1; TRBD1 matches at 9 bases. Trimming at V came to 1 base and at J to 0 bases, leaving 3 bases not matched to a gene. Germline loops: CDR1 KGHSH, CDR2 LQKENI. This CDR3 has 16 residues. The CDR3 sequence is CASSPQGQGMNTEAFF. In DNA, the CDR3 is TGTGCCAGCTCACCACAAGGACAGGGGATGAACACTGAAGCTTTCTTT.

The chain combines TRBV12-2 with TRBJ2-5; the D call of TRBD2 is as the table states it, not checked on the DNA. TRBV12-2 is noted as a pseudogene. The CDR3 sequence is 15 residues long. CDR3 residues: CASRLAPTSKETQYF. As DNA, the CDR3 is TGTGCAAGTCGCTTAGCCCCTACCTCCAAAGAGACCCAGTACTTC.

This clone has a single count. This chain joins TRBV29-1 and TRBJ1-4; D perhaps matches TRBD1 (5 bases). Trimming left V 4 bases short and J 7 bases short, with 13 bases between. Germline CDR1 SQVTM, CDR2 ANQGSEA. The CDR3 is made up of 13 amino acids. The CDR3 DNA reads TGCAGCGTTGTTCCGGGGCTTGGTGAAAAACTGTTTTTT. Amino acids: CSVVPGLGEKLFF.

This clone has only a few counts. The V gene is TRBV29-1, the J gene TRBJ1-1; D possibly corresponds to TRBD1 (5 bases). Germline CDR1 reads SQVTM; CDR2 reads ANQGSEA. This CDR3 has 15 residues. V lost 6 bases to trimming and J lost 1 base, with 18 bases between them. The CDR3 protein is CSVHRGDGTNTEAFF. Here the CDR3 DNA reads TGCAGCGTACACCGGGGAGATGGGACGAACACTGAAGCTTTCTTT. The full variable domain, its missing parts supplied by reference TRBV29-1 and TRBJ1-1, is SAVISQKPSRDICQRGTSLTIQCQVDSQVTMMFWYRQQPGQSLTLIATANQGSEATYESGFVIDKFPISRPNLTFSTLTVSNMSPEDSSIYLCSVHRGDGTNTEAFFGQGTRLTVV.

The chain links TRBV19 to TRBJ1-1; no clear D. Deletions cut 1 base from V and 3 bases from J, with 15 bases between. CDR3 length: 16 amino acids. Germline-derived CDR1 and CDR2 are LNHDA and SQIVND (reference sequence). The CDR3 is CASSIGAFSGHTEAFF. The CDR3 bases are TGTGCCAGTAGTATAGGCGCGTTCTCCGGACACACTGAAGCTTTCTTT.

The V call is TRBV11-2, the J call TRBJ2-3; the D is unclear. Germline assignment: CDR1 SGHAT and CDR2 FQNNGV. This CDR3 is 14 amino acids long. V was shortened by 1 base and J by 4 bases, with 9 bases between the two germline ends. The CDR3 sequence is CASSLVRTPDTQYF. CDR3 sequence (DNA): TGTGCCAGCAGCTTAGTTCGCACCCCAGATACGCAGTATTTT.

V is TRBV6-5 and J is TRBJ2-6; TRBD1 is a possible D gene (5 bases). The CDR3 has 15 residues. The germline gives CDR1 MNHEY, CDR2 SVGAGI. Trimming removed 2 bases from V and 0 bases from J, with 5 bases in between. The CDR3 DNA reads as TGTGCCAGCAGTTACGACAGCTCTGGGGCCAACGTCCTGACTTTC. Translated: CASSYDSSGANVLTF.

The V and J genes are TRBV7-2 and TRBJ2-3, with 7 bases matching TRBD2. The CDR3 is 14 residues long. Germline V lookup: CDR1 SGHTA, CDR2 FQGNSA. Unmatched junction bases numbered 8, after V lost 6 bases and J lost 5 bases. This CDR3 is CASRGGTSGDTQYF. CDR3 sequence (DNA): TGTGCCAGCAGGGGGGGGACCTCAGGAGATACGCAGTATTTT. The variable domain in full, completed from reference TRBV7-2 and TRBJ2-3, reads GAGVSQSPSNKVTEKGKDVELRCDPISGHTALYWYRQSLGQGLEFLIYFQGNSAPDKSGLPSDRFSAERTGGSVSTLTIQRTQQEDSAVYLCASRGGTSGDTQYFGPGTRLTVL.

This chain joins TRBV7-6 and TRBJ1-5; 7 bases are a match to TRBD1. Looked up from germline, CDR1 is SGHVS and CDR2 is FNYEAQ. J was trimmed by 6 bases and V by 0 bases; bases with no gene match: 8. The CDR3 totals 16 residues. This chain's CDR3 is CASSLALGGWIQPQHF. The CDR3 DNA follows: TGTGCCAGCAGCTTAGCGTTAGGGGGCTGGATTCAGCCCCAGCATTTT.

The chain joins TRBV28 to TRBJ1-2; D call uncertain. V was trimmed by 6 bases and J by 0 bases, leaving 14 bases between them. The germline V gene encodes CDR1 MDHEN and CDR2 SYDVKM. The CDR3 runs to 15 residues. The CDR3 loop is CASSQADGSNYGYTF. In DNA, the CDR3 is TGTGCCAGCAGCCAAGCGGACGGTTCTAACTATGGCTACACCTTC.

Here the CDR3 DNA reads TGTGCCAGCAGCCTTTCTAGCGGCCGCTACGAGCAGTACTTC. This translates into CASSLSSGRYEQYF. The rearrangement links TRBV11-3 to TRBJ2-7, with TRBD2 matching 7 bases. The CDR3 sequence is 14 residues long. V was clipped by 5 bases and J by 3 bases; unmatched bases: 7. Germline-derived CDR1 and CDR2 are SGHNT and YENEEA.

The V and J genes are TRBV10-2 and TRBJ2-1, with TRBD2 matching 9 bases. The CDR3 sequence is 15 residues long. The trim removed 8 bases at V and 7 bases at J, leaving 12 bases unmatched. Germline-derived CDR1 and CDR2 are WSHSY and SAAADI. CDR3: CASGIAGAVGNEQFF. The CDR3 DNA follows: TGCGCCAGCGGAATAGCGGGAGCTGTCGGGAATGAGCAGTTCTTC.

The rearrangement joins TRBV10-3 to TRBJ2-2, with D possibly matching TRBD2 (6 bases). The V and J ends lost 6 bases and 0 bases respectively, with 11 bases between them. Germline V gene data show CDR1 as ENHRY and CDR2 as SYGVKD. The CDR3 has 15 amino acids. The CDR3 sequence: CAIRAGGTNTGELFF. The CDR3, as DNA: TGTGCCATCAGAGCGGGTGGAACGAACACCGGGGAGCTGTTTTTT.

The CDR3 spells CASSFRTGGRETQYF. The DNA of the CDR3 is TGCGCCAGCAGCTTCAGGACAGGGGGGCGGGAGACCCAGTACTTC. The rearrangement links TRBV5-1 to TRBJ2-5; 10 bases agree with TRBD1. CDR3 size: 15 residues. V dropped 2 bases and J dropped 5; count of bases not matched to a gene: 6. The germline CDR1 and CDR2 sequences are SGHRS and YFSETQ.

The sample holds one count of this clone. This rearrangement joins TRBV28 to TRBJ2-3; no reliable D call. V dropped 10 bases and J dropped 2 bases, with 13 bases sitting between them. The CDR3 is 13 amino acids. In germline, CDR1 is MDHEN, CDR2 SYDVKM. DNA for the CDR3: TGTGCCACGCAGCCAGGATCCACAGATACGCAGTATTTT. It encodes CATQPGSTDTQYF.